This passage covers 9 T cell receptor beta chains from one sample sequenced in a study of cytomegalovirus exposure and HLA in healthy donors. PCR involved 60 Vbeta and 13 Jbeta primers. Libraries were prepared by immunoSEQ multiplex PCR; TCRdb keeps only in-frame clonotypes and omits some of them. The sample lists 150,000 to 200,000 clones, 77% occurring once. Sequenced: PBMCs. Every receptor here comes from a woman aged 30 to 39 in good health and CMV-seronegative.

The chain recombines TRBV6-6 with TRBJ1-4; 7 positions match TRBD1. The V and J ends lost 9 bases and 0 bases, in that order; junction bases with no gene match: 7. In germline, CDR1 is MNHNY, CDR2 SVGAGI (reference sequence). The CDR3 is made up of 15 amino acids. The CDR3 sequence is CASCRDSATNEKLFF. In DNA form, the CDR3 reads TGTGCCAGTTGCCGGGACAGTGCAACTAATGAAAAACTGTTTTTT.

The chain couples TRBV18 to TRBJ2-3; 8 bases align to TRBD1. There are 14 residues in the CDR3. Germline assignment: CDR1 KGHSH and CDR2 LQKENI. V gave up 6 bases and J gave up 3 bases; unmatched junction bases: 5. The DNA of the CDR3 is TGTGCCAGCTCTCCCCGACAGGGGACAGATACGCAGTATTTT. Translating it yields CASSPRQGTDTQYF.

Regarding this clone: Other DNA sequences in the same sample also yield this CDR3. The DNA for the CDR3 is TGTGCCAGCAGCGTAGGCCAGGGGGCTTACGAGCAGTACTTC. It encodes CASSVGQGAYEQYF. The chain is built from TRBV9 and TRBJ2-7; 8 positions agree with TRBD1. The V segment lost 0 bases and the J segment 4 bases; nucleotides outside the gene matches: 3. The CDR3 is 14 amino acids. Germline V gene lookup returns CDR1 SGDLS and CDR2 YYNGEE. The entire variable domain, with the rest obtained from reference TRBV9 and TRBJ2-7, is as follows: DSGVTQTPKHLITATGQRVTLRCSPRSGDLSVYWYQQSLDQGLQFLIQYYNGEERAKGNILERFSAQQFPDLHSELNLSSLELGDSALYFCASSVGQGAYEQYFGPGTRLTVT.

V and J are TRBV6-1 and TRBJ1-1; 7 nucleotides agree with TRBD1. This CDR3 region has 14 residues. The V segment lost 10 bases and the J segment 7 bases; nucleotides outside the gene matches: 15. Germline V gene sequence: CDR1 MNHNS, CDR2 SASEGT. CDR3 sequence (DNA): TGTGCCATCACGACCCCGGGACAGACCAGTGAAGCTTTCTTT. This gives the protein CAITTPGQTSEAFF.

This chain joins TRBV6-5 and TRBJ2-3; D perhaps matches TRBD2 (6 bases). Germline V gene sequence: CDR1 MNHEY, CDR2 SVGAGI. The CDR3 has 15 amino acids. Trimming left V 4 bases short and J 4 bases short, with 15 bases between. The CDR3 nucleotides are TGTGCCAGCAGTTTGAGGGGTCCGGGGGCAGATACGCAGTATTTT. The encoded protein is CASSLRGPGADTQYF.

There are a few counts of this clone. The genes are TRBV2 and TRBJ1-1; D is uncertain. The length of the CDR3 is 12 residues. The germline gives CDR1 SNHLY, CDR2 FYNNEI. The germline V and J ends were trimmed by 4 bases and 11 bases, with 14 bases remaining between them. As DNA, the CDR3 is TGTGCCAGCAGTGTCTTTCAAAGGGAGGCTTTCTTT. Translating it yields CASSVFQREAFF.

Only a few counts were recorded for this clone. The V gene is TRBV15, the J gene TRBJ1-2; TRBD1 agrees at 7 bases. CDR1 LNHNV and CDR2 YYDKDF come from the germline V gene (reference sequence). CDR3 length equals 14 residues. V dropped 1 base and J dropped 7; count of bases not matched to a gene: 6. This CDR3 reads CATSRGDRDSGYTF. The CDR3 DNA follows: TGTGCCACCAGCAGAGGTGACAGGGACTCTGGCTACACCTTC.

This chain connects TRBV7-2 to TRBJ2-7, with D unresolved. The CDR3 sequence is 16 residues long. V was clipped by 2 bases and J by 5 bases, with 19 bases between them. The germline CDR1 and CDR2 sequences are SGHTA and FQGNSA. The DNA of the CDR3 is TGTGCCAGCAGCTTAAAAGCCTCCGGGTCCTTGAACGAGCAGTACTTC. It specifies CASSLKASGSLNEQYF.

The chain employs TRBV30 and TRBJ2-7; tentative D call: TRBD2 (6 bases). The CDR3 is 12 amino acids. V lost 4 bases and J 4 bases, leaving 11 bases between the germline ends. The V gene's germline CDR1 is GTSNPN and CDR2 SVGIG (reference sequence). In DNA form, the CDR3 reads TGTGCCTGGACCGGGGGACCTTACGAGCAGTACTTC. Its translation is CAWTGGPYEQYF.